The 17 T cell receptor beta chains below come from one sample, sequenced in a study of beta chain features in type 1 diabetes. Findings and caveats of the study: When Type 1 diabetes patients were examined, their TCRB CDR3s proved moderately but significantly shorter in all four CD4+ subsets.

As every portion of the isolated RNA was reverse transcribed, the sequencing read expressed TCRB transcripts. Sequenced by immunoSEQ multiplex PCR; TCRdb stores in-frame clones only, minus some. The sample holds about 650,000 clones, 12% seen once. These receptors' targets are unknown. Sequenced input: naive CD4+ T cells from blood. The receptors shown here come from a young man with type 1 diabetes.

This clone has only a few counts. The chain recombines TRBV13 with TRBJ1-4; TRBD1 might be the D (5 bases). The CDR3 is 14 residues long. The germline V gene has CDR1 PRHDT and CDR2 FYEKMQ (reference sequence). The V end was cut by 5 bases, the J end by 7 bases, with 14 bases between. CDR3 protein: CASSPSGISEKLFF. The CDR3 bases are TGTGCCAGCAGCCCCTCAGGGATTAGTGAAAAACTGTTTTTT.

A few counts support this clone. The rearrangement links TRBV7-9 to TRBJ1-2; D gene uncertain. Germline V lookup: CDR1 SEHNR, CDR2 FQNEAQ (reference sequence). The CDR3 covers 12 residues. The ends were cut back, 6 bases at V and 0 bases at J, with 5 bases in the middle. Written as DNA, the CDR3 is TGTGCCAGCAGGGCACCTAACTATGGCTACACCTTC. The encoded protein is CASRAPNYGYTF. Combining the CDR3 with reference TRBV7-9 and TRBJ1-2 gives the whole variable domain DTGVSQNPRHKITKRGQNVTFRCDPISEHNRLYWYRQTLGQGPEFLTYFQNEAQLEKSRLLSDRFSAERPKGSFSTLEIQRTEQGDSAMYLCASRAPNYGYTFGSGTRLTVV.

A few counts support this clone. The DNA for the CDR3 is TGCGCCAGCAGTCAATACCGGGACAGGGCCCACGAGCAGTACTTC. Encoded protein: CASSQYRDRAHEQYF. The chain couples TRBV23-1 to TRBJ2-7, with TRBD1 identical over 9 bases. TRBV23-1 is an open reading frame whose function is uncertain. J gave up 5 bases and V 1 base, and 6 bases lay outside the gene matches. CDR3 size: 15 residues.

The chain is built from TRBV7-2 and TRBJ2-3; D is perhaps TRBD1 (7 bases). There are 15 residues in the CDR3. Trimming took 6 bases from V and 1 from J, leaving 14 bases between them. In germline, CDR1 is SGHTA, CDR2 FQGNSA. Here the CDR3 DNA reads TGTGCCAGCAGAGCAGGGGGAGGAGGCACAGATACGCAGTATTTT. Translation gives CASRAGGGGTDTQYF.

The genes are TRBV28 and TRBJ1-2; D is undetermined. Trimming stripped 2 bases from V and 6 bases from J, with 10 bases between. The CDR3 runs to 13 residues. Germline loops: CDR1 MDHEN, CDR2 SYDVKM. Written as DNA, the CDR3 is TGTGCCAGCAGTTTAGAAGGGTGGAATGGCTACACCTTC. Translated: CASSLEGWNGYTF.

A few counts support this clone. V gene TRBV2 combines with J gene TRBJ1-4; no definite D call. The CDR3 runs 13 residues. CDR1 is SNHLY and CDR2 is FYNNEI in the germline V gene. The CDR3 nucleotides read TGTGCTTCAAAGGGAGCAACTAATGAAAAACTGTTTTTT. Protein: CASKGATNEKLFF.

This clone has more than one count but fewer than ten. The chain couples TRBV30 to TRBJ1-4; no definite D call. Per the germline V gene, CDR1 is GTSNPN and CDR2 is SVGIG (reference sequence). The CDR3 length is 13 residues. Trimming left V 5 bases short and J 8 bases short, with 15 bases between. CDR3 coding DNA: TGTGCCTGGGGGCCGGGTCCCAGCGAAAAACTGTTTTTT. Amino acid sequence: CAWGPGPSEKLFF.

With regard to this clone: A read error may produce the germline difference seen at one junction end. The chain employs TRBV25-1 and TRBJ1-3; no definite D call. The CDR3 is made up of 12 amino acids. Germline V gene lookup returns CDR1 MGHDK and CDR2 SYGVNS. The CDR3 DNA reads TGTGCCAGCAGTGGGGGTGGAAACACCGTATATTTT. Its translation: CASSGGGNTVYF.

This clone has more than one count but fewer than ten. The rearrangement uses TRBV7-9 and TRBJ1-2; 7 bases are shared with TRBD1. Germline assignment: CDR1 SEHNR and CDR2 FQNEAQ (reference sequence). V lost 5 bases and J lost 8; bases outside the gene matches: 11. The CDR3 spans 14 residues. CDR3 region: CASSPRDSGGGYTF. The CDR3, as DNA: TGTGCCAGCAGCCCCCGGGACAGTGGGGGGGGCTACACCTTC. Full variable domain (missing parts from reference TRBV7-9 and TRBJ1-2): DTGVSQNPRHKITKRGQNVTFRCDPISEHNRLYWYRQTLGQGPEFLTYFQNEAQLEKSRLLSDRFSAERPKGSFSTLEIQRTEQGDSAMYLCASSPRDSGGGYTFGSGTRLTVV.

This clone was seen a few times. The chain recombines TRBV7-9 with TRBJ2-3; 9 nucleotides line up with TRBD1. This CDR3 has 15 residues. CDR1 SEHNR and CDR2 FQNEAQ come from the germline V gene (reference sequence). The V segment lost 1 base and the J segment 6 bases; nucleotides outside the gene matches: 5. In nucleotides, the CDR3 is TGTGCCAGCAGCTTAGGGGGACAGGGCGTGGATACGCAGTATTTT. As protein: CASSLGGQGVDTQYF.

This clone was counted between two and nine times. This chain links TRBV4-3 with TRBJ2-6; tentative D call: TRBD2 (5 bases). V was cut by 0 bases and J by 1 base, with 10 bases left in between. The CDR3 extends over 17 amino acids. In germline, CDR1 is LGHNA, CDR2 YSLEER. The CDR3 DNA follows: TGCGCCAGCAGCCAAGAACTACGAGGGTCTGGGGCCAACGTCCTGACTTTC. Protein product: CASSQELRGSGANVLTF.

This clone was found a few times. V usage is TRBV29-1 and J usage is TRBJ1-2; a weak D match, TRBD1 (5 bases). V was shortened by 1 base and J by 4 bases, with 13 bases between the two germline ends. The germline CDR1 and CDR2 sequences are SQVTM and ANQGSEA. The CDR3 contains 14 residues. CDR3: CSVEVVAGTYGYTF. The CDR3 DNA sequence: TGCAGCGTTGAAGTGGTAGCCGGGACCTATGGCTACACCTTC.

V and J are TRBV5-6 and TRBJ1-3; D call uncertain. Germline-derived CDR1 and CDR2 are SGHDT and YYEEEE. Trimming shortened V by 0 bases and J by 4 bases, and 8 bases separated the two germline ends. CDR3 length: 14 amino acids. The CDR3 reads CASSLGPPGNTIYF. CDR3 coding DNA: TGTGCCAGCAGCTTGGGTCCTCCGGGAAACACCATATATTTT.

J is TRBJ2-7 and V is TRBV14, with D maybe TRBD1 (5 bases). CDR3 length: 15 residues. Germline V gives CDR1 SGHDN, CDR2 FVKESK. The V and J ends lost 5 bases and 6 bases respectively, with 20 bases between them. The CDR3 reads CASSSRNLRGGEQYF. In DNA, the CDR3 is TGTGCCAGCAGCTCCCGGAACCTTAGGGGTGGCGAGCAGTACTTC.

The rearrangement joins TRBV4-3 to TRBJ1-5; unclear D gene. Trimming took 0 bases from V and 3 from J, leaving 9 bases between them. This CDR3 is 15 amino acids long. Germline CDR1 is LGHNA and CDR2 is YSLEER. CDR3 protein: CASSQDTRINQPQHF. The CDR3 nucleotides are TGCGCCAGCAGCCAAGATACCAGGATCAATCAGCCCCAGCATTTT.

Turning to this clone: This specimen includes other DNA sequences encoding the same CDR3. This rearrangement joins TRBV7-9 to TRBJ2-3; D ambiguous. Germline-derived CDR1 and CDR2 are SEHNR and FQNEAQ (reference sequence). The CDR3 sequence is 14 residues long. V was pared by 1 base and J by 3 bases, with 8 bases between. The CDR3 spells CASSLGLGTDTQYF. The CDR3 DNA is TGTGCCAGCAGCTTAGGGCTTGGAACAGATACGCAGTATTTT.

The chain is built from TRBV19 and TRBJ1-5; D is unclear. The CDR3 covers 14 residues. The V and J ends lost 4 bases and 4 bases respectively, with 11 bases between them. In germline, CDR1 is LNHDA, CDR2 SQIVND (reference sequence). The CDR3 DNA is TGTGCCAGTAGTAGAGTAGGGATAAATCAGCCCCAGCATTTT. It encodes CASSRVGINQPQHF.